The 23 T cell receptor beta chains reported below all come from one sample, sequenced in a study of T-cell memory formation after mild COVID-19. TCRdb re-analysed the 5' RACE reads in MiXCR, keeping a single row per CDR3 protein. The top ten clones hold about an eighth of a sample with 350,000 to 400,000 distinct CDR3 sequences, under 25% of them seen once. The specimen was PBMCs or a T cell subset sorted from them (not recorded which). The receptors originated from an adult woman who had mild COVID-19 (a few samples of this study predate the infection). Cell type and time point are not known.

In this sample, this clonotype turned up a few times. This chain uses TRBV5-1 with TRBJ1-4; 10 positions agree with TRBD1. Trimming took 2 bases from V and 7 from J; bases not matched to a gene: 11. The CDR3 is 17 amino acids. Germline V CDR1 and CDR2: SGHRS, YFSETQ. The CDR3, as DNA: TGCGCCAGCAGCTTCTTAGCTCGCGGACAGGGGGGTGAAAAACTGTTTTTT. Translating it yields CASSFLARGQGGEKLFF.

This chain joins TRBV5-1 and TRBJ2-5; a weak D match, TRBD1 (6 bases). This CDR3 is 14 amino acids long. The germline gives CDR1 SGHRS, CDR2 YFSETQ. The V end was cut by 4 bases, the J end by 5 bases, with 15 bases between. CDR3 protein: CASSPGKGDETQYF. CDR3 in DNA: TGCGCCAGCAGCCCCGGAAAGGGGGACGAGACCCAGTACTTC.

This clonotype was detected a few times. CDR3 bases: TGTGCCAGCACCAAAAGGGAGACCCAGTACTTC. It yields the protein CASTKRETQYF. The rearrangement uses TRBV6-5 and TRBJ2-5; D gene uncertain. CDR3 size: 11 residues. The germline CDR1 and CDR2 sequences are MNHEY and SVGAGI. V dropped 7 bases and J dropped 5 bases, with 8 bases sitting between them.

The chain employs TRBV20-1 and TRBJ1-6, with 7 nucleotides matching TRBD1. The CDR3 extends over 16 amino acids. The V and J ends lost 0 bases and 8 bases, in that order; junction bases with no gene match: 10. The germline V gene encodes CDR1 DFQATT and CDR2 SNEGSKA (reference sequence). As DNA, the CDR3 is TGCAGTGCTAGAGATCGGGTCGGAGGGGGCGATTCACCCCTCCACTTT. This gives the protein CSARDRVGGGDSPLHF.

V usage is TRBV19 and J usage is TRBJ2-1; 13 bases line up with TRBD2. Trimming at V came to 3 bases and at J to 6 bases, leaving 2 bases not matched to a gene. The length of the CDR3 is 15 residues. Germline CDR1 LNHDA, CDR2 SQIVND (reference sequence). The CDR3 nucleotides read TGTGCCAGTAGTATCGGACTAGCGGGAGTCAATGAGCAGTTCTTC. Its protein product is CASSIGLAGVNEQFF.

There are a few counts of this clonotype. The genes are TRBV6-5 and TRBJ2-2, with 7 bases aligning to TRBD1. The CDR3 runs 17 residues. Per the germline V gene, CDR1 is MNHEY and CDR2 is SVGAGI. V was pared by 0 bases and J by 3 bases, with 7 bases of the junction left unmatched. The chain's CDR3 is CASSYSNRGPYTGELFF. CDR3 coding DNA: TGTGCCAGCAGTTACTCCAACAGGGGACCCTACACCGGGGAGCTGTTTTTT.

This clonotype showed up just a few times. The chain joins TRBV15 to TRBJ2-6; D is ambiguous. CDR3 length equals 14 residues. The ends were cut back, 3 bases at V and 1 base at J, with 4 bases in the middle. CDR1 is LNHNV, CDR2 YYDKDF, per germline (reference sequence). CDR3 sequence reads: CATSRESGANVLTF. The CDR3 DNA sequence: TGTGCCACCAGCAGGGAGTCTGGGGCCAACGTCCTGACTTTC.

This clonotype has just a few counts. CDR3 coding DNA: TGCAGCGTTCACTTCTACGGGGAGCTGTTTTTT. Protein product: CSVHFYGELFF. The chain recombines TRBV29-1 with TRBJ2-2; D is unclear. This CDR3 is built from 11 residues. Trimming took 5 bases from V and 7 from J, leaving 8 bases between them. Germline V CDR1 and CDR2: SQVTM, ANQGSEA.

This clonotype was seen a handful of times. The chain combines TRBV13 with TRBJ2-1; 8 positions match TRBD1. This CDR3 region has 14 residues. CDR1 PRHDT and CDR2 FYEKMQ come from the germline V gene (reference sequence). The J segment lost 6 bases and the V segment lost 3 bases, leaving 4 bases of the junction unmatched. The CDR3 sequence is CASSFRTGPNEQFF. CDR3 coding DNA: TGTGCCAGCAGCTTTAGGACAGGGCCCAATGAGCAGTTCTTC.

The chain carries TRBV7-9 and TRBJ1-5; no clear D gene. The CDR3 loop spans 17 amino acids. Trimming left V 1 base short and J 0 bases short, with 13 bases between. Per the germline V gene, CDR1 is SEHNR and CDR2 is FQNEAQ (reference sequence). The CDR3 nucleotides read TGTGCCAGCAGCTTAGAGGTAGGGTTGGGTAGCAATCAGCCCCAGCATTTT. Amino acids: CASSLEVGLGSNQPQHF.

The chain couples TRBV4-1 to TRBJ2-2; TRBD2 aligns across 8 bases. CDR1 and CDR2 from the germline V gene are MGHRA and YSYEKL. V gave up 2 bases and J gave up 6 bases; unmatched junction bases: 17. The CDR3 extends over 19 amino acids. The CDR3 DNA reads as TGCGCCAGCAGCCAATTAAGGGTCCGGGAGCGGGAGTCGCCCGGGGAGCTGTTTTTT. Protein sequence: CASSQLRVRERESPGELFF.

The rearrangement uses TRBV6-2 or TRBV6-3 and TRBJ2-7; D is unclear. Germline CDR1 is MNHEY and CDR2 is SVGEGT. V lost 6 bases, J lost 1 base, and 22 bases lay in between. The CDR3 is made up of 17 amino acids. The DNA of the CDR3 is TGTGCCAGCAGATCGCGCATCACGGGCAATGGTTCCTACGAGCAGTACTTC. Amino acid sequence: CASRSRITGNGSYEQYF.

This clonotype showed up just a few times. The rearrangement uses TRBV14 and TRBJ2-7, with 9 bases lining up with TRBD2. Germline V CDR1 and CDR2: SGHDN, FVKESK. The CDR3 loop spans 13 amino acids. V dropped 5 bases and J dropped 6; count of bases not matched to a gene: 5. CDR3 nucleotide sequence: TGTGCCAGCAGCTTAGCGGGAGCTAGCGAGCAGTACTTC. Its protein product is CASSLAGASEQYF.

The rearrangement links TRBV5-6 to TRBJ1-2; D is possibly TRBD1 (5 bases). This CDR3 region has 13 residues. V gave up 2 bases and J gave up 8 bases, with 13 bases separating them. CDR1 is SGHDT, CDR2 YYEEEE, per germline. The CDR3 bases are TGTGCCAGCAGCTTCGGACACCAAGGGGGCTACACCTTC. As protein: CASSFGHQGGYTF. Using reference TRBV5-6 and TRBJ1-2 for the parts outside the CDR3, the full variable domain is DAGVTQSPTHLIKTRGQQVTLRCSPKSGHDTVSWYQQALGQGPQFIFQYYEEEERQRGNFPDRFSGHQFPNYSSELNVNALLLGDSALYLCASSFGHQGGYTFGSGTRLTVV.

This clonotype has more than one count but fewer than ten. The rearrangement links TRBV20-1 to TRBJ2-3, with 7 bases lining up with TRBD1. The CDR3 spans 19 residues. Unmatched junction bases numbered 17, after V lost 0 bases and J lost 2 bases. Germline V gene data show CDR1 as DFQATT and CDR2 as SNEGSKA (reference sequence). DNA of the CDR3: TGCAGTGCTAGAGAAGGTTCCATAACAACAGGGGTATCCACAGATACGCAGTATTTT. It codes for CSAREGSITTGVSTDTQYF.

The chain joins TRBV9 to TRBJ2-2, with a weak D call TRBD1 (6 bases). V was cut by 4 bases and J by 4 bases, with 11 bases left in between. The germline gives CDR1 SGDLS, CDR2 YYNGEE. CDR3 length: 14 amino acids. CDR3 DNA sequence: TGTGCCAGCAGCACTAACAGGGCCACCGGGGAGCTGTTTTTT. Its translation: CASSTNRATGELFF.

V usage is TRBV7-9 and J usage is TRBJ2-3; D remains unclear. CDR3 size: 12 residues. V lost 6 bases to trimming and J lost 6 bases, with 10 bases between them. Germline CDR1 is SEHNR and CDR2 is FQNEAQ (reference sequence). For the CDR3, the DNA is TGTGCCAGCAGAACCCCCGGGGATACGCAGTATTTT. Protein: CASRTPGDTQYF. The whole variable domain, remainder taken from reference TRBV7-9 and TRBJ2-3, is DTGVSQNPRHKITKRGQNVTFRCDPISEHNRLYWYRQTLGQGPEFLTYFQNEAQLEKSRLLSDRFSAERPKGSFSTLEIQRTEQGDSAMYLCASRTPGDTQYFGPGTRLTVL.

V gene TRBV7-6 combines with J gene TRBJ2-1; D is uncertain. CDR3 length equals 16 residues. CDR1 is SGHVS, CDR2 FNYEAQ, per germline. V lost 1 base and J 0 bases, leaving 10 bases between the germline ends. The CDR3 bases are TGTGCCAGCAGCTTAGAGGTGGGAAGCTCCTACAATGAGCAGTTCTTC. This codes for CASSLEVGSSYNEQFF.

This rearrangement joins TRBV29-1 to TRBJ2-1; 7 bases map to TRBD2. Germline V gives CDR1 SQVTM, CDR2 ANQGSEA. The CDR3 consists of 14 residues. V lost 4 bases to trimming and J lost 6 bases; unmatched junction nucleotides: 9. The CDR3 loop reads CSVGGGGPPNEQFF. The CDR3 DNA sequence: TGCAGCGTTGGCGGGGGTGGTCCGCCCAATGAGCAGTTCTTC.

V gene TRBV28 combines with J gene TRBJ2-7; a weak D match, TRBD1 (5 bases). V was shortened by 4 bases and J by 7 bases, with 23 bases between the two germline ends. Germline V gene sequence: CDR1 MDHEN, CDR2 SYDVKM. The CDR3 has 16 residues. The CDR3 spells CASSSTPQGWKKEQYF. Here the CDR3 DNA reads TGTGCCAGCAGTTCTACCCCGCAGGGTTGGAAGAAGGAGCAGTACTTC.

This chain uses TRBV9 with TRBJ2-3, with 12 bases matching TRBD2. Per the germline V gene, CDR1 is SGDLS and CDR2 is YYNGEE. The V gene end was trimmed by 0 bases and the J gene end by 4 bases; junction bases not matched to a gene: 6. The CDR3 contains 17 residues. This CDR3 reads CASSVGRTSGAADTQYF. DNA for the CDR3: TGTGCCAGCAGCGTAGGGAGGACTAGCGGGGCTGCAGATACGCAGTATTTT.

The rearrangement links TRBV7-8 to TRBJ1-1, with D possibly TRBD1 on 5 matching bases. The germline V gene encodes CDR1 SGHVS and CDR2 FQNEAQ. This CDR3 comprises 15 residues. Trimming shortened V by 2 bases and J by 5 bases, and 15 bases separated the two germline ends. The CDR3 region is CASSLSGTPVTEAFF. Written as DNA, the CDR3 is TGTGCCAGCAGCTTATCCGGGACTCCCGTGACTGAAGCTTTCTTT. Full variable domain (rest looked up from reference TRBV7-8 and TRBJ1-1): GAGVSQSPRYKVAKRGQDVALRCDPISGHVSLFWYQQALGQGPEFLTYFQNEAQLDKSGLPSDRFFAERPEGSVSTLKIQRTQQEDSAVYLCASSLSGTPVTEAFFGQGTRLTVV.

Notes on this clonotype: A read error may produce the germline difference seen at one junction end. V usage is TRBV24-1 and J usage is TRBJ2-1; the D gene could be TRBD1 or TRBD2 (5 bases each). Germline V gene data show CDR1 as KGHDR and CDR2 as SFDVKD. The CDR3 is made up of 16 amino acids. The CDR3 coding sequence is TGTGCGACCAGTTATCTCCGCGGTGAGGGGTGCAATGAGCAGTTCTTC. Protein: CATSYLRGEGCNEQFF.